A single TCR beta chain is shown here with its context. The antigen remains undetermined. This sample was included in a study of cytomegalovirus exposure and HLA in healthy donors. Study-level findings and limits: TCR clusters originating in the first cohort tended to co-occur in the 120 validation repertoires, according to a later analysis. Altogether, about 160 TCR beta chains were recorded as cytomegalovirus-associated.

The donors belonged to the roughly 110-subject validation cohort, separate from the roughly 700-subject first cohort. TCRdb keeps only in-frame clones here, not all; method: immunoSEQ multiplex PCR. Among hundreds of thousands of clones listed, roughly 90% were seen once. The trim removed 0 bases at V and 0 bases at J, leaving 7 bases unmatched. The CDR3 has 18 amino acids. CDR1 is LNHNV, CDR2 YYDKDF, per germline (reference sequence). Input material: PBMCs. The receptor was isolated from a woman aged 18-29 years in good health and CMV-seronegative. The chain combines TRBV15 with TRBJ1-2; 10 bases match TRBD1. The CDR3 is CATSRDGSGQGSNYGYTF. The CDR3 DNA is TGTGCCACCAGCAGAGATGGGTCGGGACAGGGGTCTAACTATGGCTACACCTTC.